This T cell receptor beta chain was sequenced in a study of blood T cells in healthy people across ages. Study-level background: Per every two T cells, about one barcoded beta molecule was captured by template switching.

Findings and caveats of the study: Expanded clonotype shifts may have been confounded, as the donors had an unknown CMV status.

As regards this clonotype: What it binds is unknown.

Alongside a J-beta primer mix, a sample-barcoded 5' primer served in a second PCR lasting about 7 to 11 cycles. TCRdb reprocessed the 5' RACE reads via MiXCR and lists one record per CDR3 protein. The sample includes around 520,000 distinct CDR3 sequences, approximately 26% of them seen just once. V shed 0 bases and J shed 3 bases, with 19 bases lying between them. Germline lookup yields CDR1 SGHRS and CDR2 YFSETQ. The CDR3 contains 17 residues. The sample was also linked to a second study, of T cells of mothers and their children.

This clonotype originated in a boy younger than 10 in good health. The sequenced sample consisted of blood. V gene TRBV5-1 combines with J gene TRBJ2-7, with a tentative D call TRBD2 (7 bases). This chain's CDR3 is CASSLEGVAGDNYEQYF. The DNA of the CDR3 is TGCGCCAGCAGCTTGGAGGGGGTCGCGGGAGACAACTACGAGCAGTACTTC.